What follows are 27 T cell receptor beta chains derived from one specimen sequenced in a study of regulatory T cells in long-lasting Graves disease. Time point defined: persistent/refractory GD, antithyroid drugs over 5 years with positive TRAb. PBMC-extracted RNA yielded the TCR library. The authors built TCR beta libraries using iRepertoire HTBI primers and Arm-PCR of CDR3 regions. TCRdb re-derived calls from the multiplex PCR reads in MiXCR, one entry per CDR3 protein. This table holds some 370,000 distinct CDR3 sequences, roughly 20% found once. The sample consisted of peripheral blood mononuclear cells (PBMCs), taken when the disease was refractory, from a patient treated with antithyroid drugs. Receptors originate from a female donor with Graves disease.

CDR3 amino acids: CASKFRAGNTEAFF. CDR3 nucleotides: TGTGCCAGCAAGTTTAGGGCAGGAAACACTGAAGCTTTCTTT. V gene TRBV6-1 combines with J gene TRBJ1-1; D is uncertain. V shed 7 bases and J shed 2 bases, with 14 bases lying between them. CDR3 length: 14 residues. CDR1 is MNHNS and CDR2 is SASEGT in the germline V gene.

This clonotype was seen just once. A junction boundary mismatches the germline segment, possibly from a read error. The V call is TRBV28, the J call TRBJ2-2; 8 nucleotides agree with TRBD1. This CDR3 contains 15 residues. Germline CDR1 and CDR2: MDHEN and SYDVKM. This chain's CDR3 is CASSKTGANTGELSF. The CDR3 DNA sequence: TGTGCCAGCAGCAAGACAGGGGCGAACACCGGGGAGCTGTCTTTT.

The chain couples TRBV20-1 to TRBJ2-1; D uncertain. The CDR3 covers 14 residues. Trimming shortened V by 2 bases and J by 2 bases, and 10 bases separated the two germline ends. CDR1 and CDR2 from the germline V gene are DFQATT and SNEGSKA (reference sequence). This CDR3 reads CSARPRVAYNEQFF. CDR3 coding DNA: TGCAGTGCTAGACCTCGCGTGGCCTACAATGAGCAGTTCTTC.

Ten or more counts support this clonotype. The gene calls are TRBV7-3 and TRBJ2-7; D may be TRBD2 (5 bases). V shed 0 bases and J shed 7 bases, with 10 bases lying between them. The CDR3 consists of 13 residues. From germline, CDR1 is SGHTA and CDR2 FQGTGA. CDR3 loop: CASSLTGAGEQYF. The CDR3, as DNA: TGTGCCAGCAGCTTAACGGGAGCTGGAGAGCAGTACTTC.

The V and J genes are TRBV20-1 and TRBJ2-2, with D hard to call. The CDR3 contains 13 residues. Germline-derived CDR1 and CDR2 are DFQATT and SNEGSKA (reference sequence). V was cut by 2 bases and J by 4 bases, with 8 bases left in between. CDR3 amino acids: CSARSFTTGELFF. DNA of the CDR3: TGCAGTGCTAGATCATTCACCACCGGGGAGCTGTTTTTT.

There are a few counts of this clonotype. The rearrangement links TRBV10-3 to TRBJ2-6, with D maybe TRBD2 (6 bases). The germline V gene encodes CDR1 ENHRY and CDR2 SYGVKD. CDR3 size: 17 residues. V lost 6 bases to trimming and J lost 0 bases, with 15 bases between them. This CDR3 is CAIRPGTGASGANVLTF. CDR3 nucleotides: TGTGCCATCAGACCCGGGACGGGAGCCTCTGGGGCCAACGTCCTGACTTTC.

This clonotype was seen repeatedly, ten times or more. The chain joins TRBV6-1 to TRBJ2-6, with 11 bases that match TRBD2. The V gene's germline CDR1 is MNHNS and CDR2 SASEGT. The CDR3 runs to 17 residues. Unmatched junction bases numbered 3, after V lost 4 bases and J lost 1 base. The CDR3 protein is CASSGTSGPSGANVLTF. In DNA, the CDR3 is TGTGCCAGCAGTGGGACTAGCGGGCCTTCTGGGGCCAACGTCCTGACTTTC.

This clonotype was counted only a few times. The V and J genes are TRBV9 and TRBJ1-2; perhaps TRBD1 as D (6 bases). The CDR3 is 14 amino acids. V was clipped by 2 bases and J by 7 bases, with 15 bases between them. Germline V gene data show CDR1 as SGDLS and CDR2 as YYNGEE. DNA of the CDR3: TGTGCCAGCAGCGTGGGGAGGGGGGGCTTTGGCTACACCTTC. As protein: CASSVGRGGFGYTF.

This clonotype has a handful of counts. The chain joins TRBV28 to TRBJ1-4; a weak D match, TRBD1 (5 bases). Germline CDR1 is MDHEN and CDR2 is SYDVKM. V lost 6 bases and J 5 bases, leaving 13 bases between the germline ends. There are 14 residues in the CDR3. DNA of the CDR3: TGTGCCAGCAGCTCCGGGACCCTAAATGAAAAACTGTTTTTT. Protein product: CASSSGTLNEKLFF.

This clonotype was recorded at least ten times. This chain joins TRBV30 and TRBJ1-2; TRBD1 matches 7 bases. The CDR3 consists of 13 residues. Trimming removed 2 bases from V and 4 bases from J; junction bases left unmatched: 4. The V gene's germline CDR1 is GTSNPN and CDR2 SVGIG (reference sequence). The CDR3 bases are TGTGCCTGGAGTCGGGACAGACCCTATGGCTACACCTTC. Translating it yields CAWSRDRPYGYTF.

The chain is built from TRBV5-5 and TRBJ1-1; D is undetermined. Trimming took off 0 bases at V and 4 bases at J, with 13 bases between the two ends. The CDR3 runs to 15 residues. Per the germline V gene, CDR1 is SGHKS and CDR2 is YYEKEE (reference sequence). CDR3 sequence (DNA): TGTGCCAGCAGCTTGGAGAGGGCCCTGGGCACTGAAGCTTTCTTT. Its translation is CASSLERALGTEAFF.

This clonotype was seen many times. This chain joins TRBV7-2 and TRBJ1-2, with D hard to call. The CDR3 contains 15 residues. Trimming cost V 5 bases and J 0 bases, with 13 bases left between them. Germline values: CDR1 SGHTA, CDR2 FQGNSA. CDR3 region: CASSQSRGSNYGYTF. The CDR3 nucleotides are TGTGCCAGCAGCCAGAGCCGAGGGTCTAACTATGGCTACACCTTC.

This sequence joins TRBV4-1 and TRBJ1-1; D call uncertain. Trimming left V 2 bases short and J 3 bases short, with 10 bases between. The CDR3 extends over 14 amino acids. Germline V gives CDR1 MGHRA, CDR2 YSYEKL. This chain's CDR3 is CASSQREVYTEAFF. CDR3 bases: TGCGCCAGCAGCCAAAGGGAGGTTTACACTGAAGCTTTCTTT.

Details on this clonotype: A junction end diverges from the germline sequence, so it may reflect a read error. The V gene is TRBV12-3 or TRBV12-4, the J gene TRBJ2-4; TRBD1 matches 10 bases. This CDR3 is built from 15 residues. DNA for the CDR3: TGTGCCAGCAGTGGGGGACAGGGGCGAGTAGCGGGAAGGTTCTTC. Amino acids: CASSGGQGRVAGRFF.

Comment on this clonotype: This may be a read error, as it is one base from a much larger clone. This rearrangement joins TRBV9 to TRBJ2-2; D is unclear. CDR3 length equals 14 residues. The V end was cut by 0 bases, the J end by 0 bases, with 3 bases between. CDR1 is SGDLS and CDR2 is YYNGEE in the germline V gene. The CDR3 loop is CASSVESNTGELFF. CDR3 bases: TGTGCCAGCAGCGTAGAATCGAACACCGGGGAGCTGTTTTTT.

DNA for the CDR3: TGTGCCAGCAGTGGCACCAGGGGGCCGATCGGGGAGACCCAGTACTTC. Protein: CASSGTRGPIGETQYF. This chain connects TRBV27 to TRBJ2-5, with 8 bases identical to TRBD1. This CDR3 has 16 residues. Germline trimming cut 5 bases from V and 5 bases from J; bases unmatched to any gene: 13. Per germline, CDR1 MNHEY and CDR2 SMNVEV (reference sequence).

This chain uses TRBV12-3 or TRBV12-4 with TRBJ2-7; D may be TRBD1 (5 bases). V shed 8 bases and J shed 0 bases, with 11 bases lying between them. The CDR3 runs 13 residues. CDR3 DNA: TGTGCCAGCCGCGACAGTAACTCCTACGAGCAGTACTTC. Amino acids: CASRDSNSYEQYF.

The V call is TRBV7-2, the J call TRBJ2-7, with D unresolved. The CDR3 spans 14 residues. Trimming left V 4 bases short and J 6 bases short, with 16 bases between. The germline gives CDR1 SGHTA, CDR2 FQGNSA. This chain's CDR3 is CASSSRRGLVEQYF. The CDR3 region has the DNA TGTGCCAGCAGCTCTAGGAGAGGTCTGGTCGAGCAGTACTTC.

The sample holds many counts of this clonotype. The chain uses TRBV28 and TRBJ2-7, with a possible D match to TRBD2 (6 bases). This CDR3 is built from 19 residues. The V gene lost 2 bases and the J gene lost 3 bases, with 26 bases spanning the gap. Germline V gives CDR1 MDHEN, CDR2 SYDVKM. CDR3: CASSLPRFLLAGTNYEQYF. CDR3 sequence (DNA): TGTGCCAGCAGTTTACCCCGATTTTTACTGGCGGGGACGAACTACGAGCAGTACTTC.

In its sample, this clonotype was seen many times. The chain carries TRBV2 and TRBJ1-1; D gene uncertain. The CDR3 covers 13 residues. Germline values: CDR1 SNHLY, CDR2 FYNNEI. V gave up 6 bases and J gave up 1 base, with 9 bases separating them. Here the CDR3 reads CASSLGQNTEAFF. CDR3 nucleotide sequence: TGTGCCAGCAGCTTAGGGCAGAACACTGAAGCTTTCTTT.

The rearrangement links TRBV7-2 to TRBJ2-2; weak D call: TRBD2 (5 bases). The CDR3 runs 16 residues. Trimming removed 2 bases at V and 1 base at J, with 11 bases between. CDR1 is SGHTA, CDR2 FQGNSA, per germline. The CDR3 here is CASSLWGDLNTGELFF. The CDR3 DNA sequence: TGTGCCAGCAGCTTATGGGGAGACTTGAACACCGGGGAGCTGTTTTTT.

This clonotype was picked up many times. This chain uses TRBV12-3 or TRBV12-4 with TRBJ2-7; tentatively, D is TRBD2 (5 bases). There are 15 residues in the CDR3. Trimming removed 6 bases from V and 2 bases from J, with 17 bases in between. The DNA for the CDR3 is TGTGCCAGCAGCCATTATTTGGAGCGGACCTACGAGCAGTACTTC. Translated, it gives CASSHYLERTYEQYF.

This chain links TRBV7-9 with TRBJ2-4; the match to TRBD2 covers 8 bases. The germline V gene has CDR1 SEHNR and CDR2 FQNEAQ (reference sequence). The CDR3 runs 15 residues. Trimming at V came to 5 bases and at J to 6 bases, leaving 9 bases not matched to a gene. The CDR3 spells CASSPTAGDLNIQYF. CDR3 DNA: TGTGCCAGCAGCCCCACAGCGGGAGACCTAAACATTCAGTACTTC.

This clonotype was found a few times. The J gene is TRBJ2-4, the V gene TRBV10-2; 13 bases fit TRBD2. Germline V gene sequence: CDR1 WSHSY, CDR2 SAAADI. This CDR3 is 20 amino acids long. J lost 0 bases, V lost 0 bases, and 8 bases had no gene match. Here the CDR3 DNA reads TGCGCCAGCAGTGAGTCTCGGGGACTAGCGGGAATACTAGCCAAAAACATTCAGTACTTC. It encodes CASSESRGLAGILAKNIQYF.

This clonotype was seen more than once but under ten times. The CDR3 reads CAWSVGWEVPYNEQFF. The DNA of the CDR3 is TGTGCCTGGAGTGTGGGGTGGGAGGTCCCGTACAATGAGCAGTTCTTC. The V and J genes are TRBV30 and TRBJ2-1, with a tentative D call TRBD2 (6 bases). Trimming took 0 bases from V and 4 from J, leaving 16 bases between them. The CDR3 is 16 residues long. Germline CDR1 GTSNPN, CDR2 SVGIG (reference sequence).

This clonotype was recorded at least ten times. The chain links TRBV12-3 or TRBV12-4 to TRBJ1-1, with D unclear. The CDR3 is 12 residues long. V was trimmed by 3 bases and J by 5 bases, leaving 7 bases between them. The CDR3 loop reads CASSFGRTEAFF. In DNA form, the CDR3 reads TGTGCCAGCAGTTTCGGACGGACTGAAGCTTTCTTT.

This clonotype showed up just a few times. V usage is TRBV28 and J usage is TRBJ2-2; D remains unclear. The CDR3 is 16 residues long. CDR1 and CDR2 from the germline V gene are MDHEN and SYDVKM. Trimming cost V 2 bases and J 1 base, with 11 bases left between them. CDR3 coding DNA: TGTGCCAGCAGTTTAGTTCTTCCAGAGAACACCGGGGAGCTGTTTTTT. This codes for CASSLVLPENTGELFF.